Sequencing of this T cell receptor beta chain was carried out in a study of cytomegalovirus exposure and HLA in healthy donors. The V gene lost 3 bases and the J gene lost 1 base, with 12 bases spanning the gap. Looked up from germline, CDR1 is KGHSH and CDR2 is LQKENI. This CDR3 has 15 residues. Vbeta (60) and Jbeta (13) primers were used in the PCR. Generated by immunoSEQ multiplex PCR, the TCRdb table keeps only in-frame clones and is missing some. In the table there are 100,000 to 150,000 clones, 81% of which are singletons. Study results and caveats: DRB1 had the most TCR associations and HLA-C the fewest, a later analysis found, with rates varying by HLA locus. In a later analysis, a missense DCLRE1C variant was linked to TCR beta V- and J-gene trimming.

On this clone itself: The antigen is undetermined.

V gene TRBV18 combines with J gene TRBJ1-1, with TRBD1 as a possible D gene (5 bases). The TCR sequence derives from a woman in her forties in good health and CMV-seronegative. Sequencing used PBMCs. The CDR3 protein is CASSPARGSNTEAFF. Written as DNA, the CDR3 is TGTGCCAGCTCACCCGCGCGGGGGTCGAACACTGAAGCTTTCTTT.